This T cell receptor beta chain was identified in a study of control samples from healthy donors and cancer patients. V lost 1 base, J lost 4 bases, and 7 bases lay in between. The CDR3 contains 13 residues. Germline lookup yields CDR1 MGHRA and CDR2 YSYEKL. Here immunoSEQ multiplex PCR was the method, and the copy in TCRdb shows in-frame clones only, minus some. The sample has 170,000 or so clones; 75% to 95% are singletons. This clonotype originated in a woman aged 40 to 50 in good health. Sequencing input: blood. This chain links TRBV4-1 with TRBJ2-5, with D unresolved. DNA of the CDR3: TGCGCCAGCAGCCAAGTCTTGAGAGAGACCCAGTACTTC. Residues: CASSQVLRETQYF.